This TCR beta chain was retrieved from a study of OX40 agonist ivuxolimab in advanced cancers. Turning to the study itself: Two patients with cutaneous melanoma and one with hepatocellular carcinoma, three in total, showed partial responses. Overall study results and limits: Nonresponders included some who also had low normalized T-cell clonal expansion. Among T cells, CD8+ cells averaged more expanded clones than CD4+ cells.

Patients with a history of autoimmune disease or on systemic immunosuppression were excluded. Trimming pared 2 bases from V and 4 bases from J, leaving 14 bases between. The germline gives CDR1 MDHEN, CDR2 SYDVKM. The CDR3 runs 15 residues. Generated by immunoSEQ multiplex PCR, the TCRdb table keeps only in-frame clones and is missing some. The table shows around 80,000 clones, with approximately 89% occurring only once. For this clone: The antigen is unknown.

This sample comprised CD4+ or CD8+ T cells sorted from blood, obtained in a trial of the OX40 agonist ivuxolimab. The chain uses TRBV28 and TRBJ1-1; no reliable D call. The sequence came from an adult with an advanced solid tumor such as melanoma, head and neck, liver or kidney cancer. The CDR3 coding sequence is TGTGCCAGCAGTTTAGGAAGTTCACTTAGCACTGAAGCTTTCTTT. Translated: CASSLGSSLSTEAFF.